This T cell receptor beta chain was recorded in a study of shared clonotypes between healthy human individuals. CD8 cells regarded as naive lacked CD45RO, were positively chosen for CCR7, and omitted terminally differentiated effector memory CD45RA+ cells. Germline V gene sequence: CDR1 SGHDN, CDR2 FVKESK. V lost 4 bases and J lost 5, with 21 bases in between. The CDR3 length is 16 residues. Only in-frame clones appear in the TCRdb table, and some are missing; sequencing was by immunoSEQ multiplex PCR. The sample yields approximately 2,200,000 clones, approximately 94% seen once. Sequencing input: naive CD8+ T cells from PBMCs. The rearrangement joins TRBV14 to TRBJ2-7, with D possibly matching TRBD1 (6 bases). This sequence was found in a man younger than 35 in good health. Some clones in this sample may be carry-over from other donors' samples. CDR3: CASSPDRRGYEDEQYF. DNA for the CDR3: TGTGCCAGCAGCCCAGATCGCAGGGGTTACGAAGACGAGCAGTACTTC.